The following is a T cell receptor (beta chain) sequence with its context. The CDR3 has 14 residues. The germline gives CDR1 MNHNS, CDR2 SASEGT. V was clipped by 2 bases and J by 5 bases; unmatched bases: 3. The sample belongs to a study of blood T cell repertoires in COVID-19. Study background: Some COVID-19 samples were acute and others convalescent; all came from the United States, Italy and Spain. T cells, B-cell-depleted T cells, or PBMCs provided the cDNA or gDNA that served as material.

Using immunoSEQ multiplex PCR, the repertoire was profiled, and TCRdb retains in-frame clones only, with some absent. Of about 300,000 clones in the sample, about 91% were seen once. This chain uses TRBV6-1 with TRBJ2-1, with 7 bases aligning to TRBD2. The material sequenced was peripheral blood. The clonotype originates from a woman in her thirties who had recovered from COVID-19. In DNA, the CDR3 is TGTGCCAGCAGTGAACCGGGGACTAACAATGAGCAGTTCTTC. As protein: CASSEPGTNNEQFF.